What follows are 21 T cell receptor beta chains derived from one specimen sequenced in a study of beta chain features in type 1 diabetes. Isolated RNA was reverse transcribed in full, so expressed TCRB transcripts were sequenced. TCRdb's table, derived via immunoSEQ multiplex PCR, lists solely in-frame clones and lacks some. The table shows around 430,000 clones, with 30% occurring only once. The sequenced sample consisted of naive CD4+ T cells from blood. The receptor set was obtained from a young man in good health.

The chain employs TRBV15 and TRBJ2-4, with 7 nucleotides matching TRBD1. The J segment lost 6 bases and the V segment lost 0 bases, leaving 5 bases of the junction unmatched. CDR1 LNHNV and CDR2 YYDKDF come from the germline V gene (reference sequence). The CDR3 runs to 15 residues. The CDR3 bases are TGTGCCACCAGCAGAGATCAGGACAGGCGAAACATTCAGTACTTC. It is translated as CATSRDQDRRNIQYF.

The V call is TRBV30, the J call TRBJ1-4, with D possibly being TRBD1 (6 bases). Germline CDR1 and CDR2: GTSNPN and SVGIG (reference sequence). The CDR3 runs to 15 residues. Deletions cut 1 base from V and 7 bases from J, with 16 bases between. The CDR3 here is CAWSGQQGWAEKLFF. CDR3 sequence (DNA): TGTGCCTGGAGTGGCCAACAGGGCTGGGCTGAAAAACTGTTTTTT.

This CDR3 reads CACPGQGSYNEQFF. In DNA, the CDR3 is TGTGCCTGTCCGGGACAGGGCTCCTACAATGAGCAGTTCTTC. The chain employs TRBV30 and TRBJ2-1; TRBD1 matches at 9 bases. Germline V gene sequence: CDR1 GTSNPN, CDR2 SVGIG (reference sequence). This CDR3 spans 14 amino acids. Losses at the gene ends were 6 bases for V and 0 bases for J; bases not matched to a gene: 3.

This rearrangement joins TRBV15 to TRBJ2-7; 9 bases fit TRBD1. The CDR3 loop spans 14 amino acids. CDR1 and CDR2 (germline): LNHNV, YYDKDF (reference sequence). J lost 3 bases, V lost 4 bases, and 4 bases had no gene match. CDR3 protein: CATSIPDRGYEQYF. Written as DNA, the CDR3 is TGTGCCACCAGCATCCCGGACAGGGGCTACGAGCAGTACTTC.

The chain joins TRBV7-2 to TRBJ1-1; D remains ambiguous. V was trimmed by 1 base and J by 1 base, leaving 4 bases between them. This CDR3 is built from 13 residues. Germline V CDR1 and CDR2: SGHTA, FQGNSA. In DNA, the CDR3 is TGTGCCAGCAGCTTAGAGGGGAACACTGAAGCTTTCTTT. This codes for CASSLEGNTEAFF.

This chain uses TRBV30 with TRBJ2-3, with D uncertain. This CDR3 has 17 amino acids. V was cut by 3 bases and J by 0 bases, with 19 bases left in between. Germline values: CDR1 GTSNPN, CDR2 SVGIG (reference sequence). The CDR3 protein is CAWSGAQVTGSTDTQYF. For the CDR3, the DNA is TGTGCCTGGAGCGGCGCCCAGGTGACCGGTAGCACAGATACGCAGTATTTT.

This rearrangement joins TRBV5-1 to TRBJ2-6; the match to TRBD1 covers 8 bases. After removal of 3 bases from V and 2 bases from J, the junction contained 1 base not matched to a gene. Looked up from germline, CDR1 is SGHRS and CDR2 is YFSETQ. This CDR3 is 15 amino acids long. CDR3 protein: CASSSQGAGANVLTF. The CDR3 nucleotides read TGCGCCAGCAGCTCACAGGGGGCTGGGGCCAACGTCCTGACTTTC. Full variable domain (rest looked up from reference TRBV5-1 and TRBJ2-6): KAGVTQTPRYLIKTRGQQVTLSCSPISGHRSVSWYQQTPGQGLQFLFEYFSETQRNKGNFPGRFSGRQFSNSRSEMNVSTLELGDSALYLCASSSQGAGANVLTFGAGSRLTVL.

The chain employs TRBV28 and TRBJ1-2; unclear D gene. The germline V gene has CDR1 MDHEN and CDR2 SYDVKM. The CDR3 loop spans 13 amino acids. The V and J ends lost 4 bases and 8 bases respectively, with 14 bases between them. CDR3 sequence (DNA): TGTGCCAGCAGTTCCCCGCAATGGGGAGGCTACACCTTC. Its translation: CASSSPQWGGYTF.

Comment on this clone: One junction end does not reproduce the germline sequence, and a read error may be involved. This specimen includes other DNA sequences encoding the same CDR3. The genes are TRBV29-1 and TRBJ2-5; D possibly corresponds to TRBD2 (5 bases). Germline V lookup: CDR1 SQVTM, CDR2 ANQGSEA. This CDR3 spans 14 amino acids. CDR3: CSVEAAAAQETQYF. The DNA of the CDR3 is TGCAGCGTCGAAGCGGCCGCGGCCCAAGAGACCCAGTACTTC.

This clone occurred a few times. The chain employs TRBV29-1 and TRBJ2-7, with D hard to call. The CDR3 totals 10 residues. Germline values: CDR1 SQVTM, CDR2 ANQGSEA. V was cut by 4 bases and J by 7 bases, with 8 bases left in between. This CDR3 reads CSVGWGEQYF. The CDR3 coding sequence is TGCAGCGTTGGGTGGGGAGAGCAGTACTTC.

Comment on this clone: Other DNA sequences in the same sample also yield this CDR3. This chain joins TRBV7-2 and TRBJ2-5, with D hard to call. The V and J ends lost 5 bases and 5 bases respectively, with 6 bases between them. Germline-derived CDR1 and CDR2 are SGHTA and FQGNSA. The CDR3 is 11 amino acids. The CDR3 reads CASSRSETQYF. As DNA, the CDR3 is TGTGCCAGCAGCCGCAGTGAGACCCAGTACTTC.

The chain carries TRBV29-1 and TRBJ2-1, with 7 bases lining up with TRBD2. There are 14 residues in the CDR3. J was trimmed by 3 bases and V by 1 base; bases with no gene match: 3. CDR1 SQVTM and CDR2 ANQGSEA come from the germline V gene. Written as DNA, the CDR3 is TGCAGCGTTGAAGGGCGGGGGTACTACAATGAGCAGTTCTTC. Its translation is CSVEGRGYYNEQFF.

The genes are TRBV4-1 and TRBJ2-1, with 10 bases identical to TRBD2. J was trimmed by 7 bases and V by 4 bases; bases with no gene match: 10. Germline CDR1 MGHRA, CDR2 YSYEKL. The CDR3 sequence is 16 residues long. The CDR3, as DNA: TGCGCCAGCAGCCCCCCCCTAGCGGGAGTTTTGAATGAGCAGTTCTTC. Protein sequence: CASSPPLAGVLNEQFF.

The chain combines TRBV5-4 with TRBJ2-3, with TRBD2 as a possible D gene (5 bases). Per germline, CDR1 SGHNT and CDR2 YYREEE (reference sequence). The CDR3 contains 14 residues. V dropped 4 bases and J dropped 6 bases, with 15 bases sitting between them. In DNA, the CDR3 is TGTGCCAGCAGCGGACGATCCGAGGGCGATACGCAGTATTTT. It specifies CASSGRSEGDTQYF.

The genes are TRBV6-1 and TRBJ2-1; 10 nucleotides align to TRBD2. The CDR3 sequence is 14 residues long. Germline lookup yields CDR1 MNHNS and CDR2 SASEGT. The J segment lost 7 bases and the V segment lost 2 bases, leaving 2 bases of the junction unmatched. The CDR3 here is CASSEPGLANEQFF. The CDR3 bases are TGTGCCAGCAGTGAACCGGGACTAGCGAATGAGCAGTTCTTC.

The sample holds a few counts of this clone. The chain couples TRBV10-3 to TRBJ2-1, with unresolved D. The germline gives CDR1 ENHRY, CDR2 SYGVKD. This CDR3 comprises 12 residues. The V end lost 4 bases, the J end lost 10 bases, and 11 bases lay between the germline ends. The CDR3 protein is CAISADSAEQFF. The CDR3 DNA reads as TGTGCCATCAGTGCTGACTCCGCCGAGCAGTTCTTC.

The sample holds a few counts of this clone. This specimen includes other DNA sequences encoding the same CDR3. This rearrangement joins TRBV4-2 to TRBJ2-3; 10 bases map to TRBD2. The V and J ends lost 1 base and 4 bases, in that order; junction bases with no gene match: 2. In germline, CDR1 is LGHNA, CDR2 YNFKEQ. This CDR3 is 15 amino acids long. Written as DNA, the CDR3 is TGTGCCAGCAGCCAAGGCCTAGCGGGAGCAGATACGCAGTATTTT. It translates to CASSQGLAGADTQYF.

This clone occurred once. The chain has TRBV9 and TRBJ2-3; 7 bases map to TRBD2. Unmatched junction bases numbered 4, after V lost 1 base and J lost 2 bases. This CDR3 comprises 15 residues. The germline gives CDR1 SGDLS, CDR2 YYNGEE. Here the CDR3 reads CASSVSGTTTDTQYF. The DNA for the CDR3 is TGTGCCAGCAGCGTATCCGGGACTACCACAGATACGCAGTATTTT.

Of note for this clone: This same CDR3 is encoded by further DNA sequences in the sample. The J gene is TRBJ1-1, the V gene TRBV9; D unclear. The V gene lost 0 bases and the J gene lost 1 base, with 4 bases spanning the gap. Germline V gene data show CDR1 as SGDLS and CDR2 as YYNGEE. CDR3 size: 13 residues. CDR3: CASSVDTNTEAFF. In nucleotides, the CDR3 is TGTGCCAGCAGCGTAGATACGAACACTGAAGCTTTCTTT.

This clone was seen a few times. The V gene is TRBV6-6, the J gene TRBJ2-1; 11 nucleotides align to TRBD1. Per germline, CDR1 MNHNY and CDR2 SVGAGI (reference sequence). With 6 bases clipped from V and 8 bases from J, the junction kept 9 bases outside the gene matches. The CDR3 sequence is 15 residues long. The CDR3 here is CASRTRTGGGYEQFF. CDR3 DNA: TGTGCCAGCAGAACAAGGACAGGGGGCGGCTATGAGCAGTTCTTC.

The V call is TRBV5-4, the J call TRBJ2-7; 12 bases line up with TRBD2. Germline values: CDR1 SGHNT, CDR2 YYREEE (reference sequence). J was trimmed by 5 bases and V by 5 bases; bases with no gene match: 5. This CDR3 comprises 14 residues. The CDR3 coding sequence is TGTGCCAGCAGTCCGGGACTAGCGGGTAACGAGCAGTACTTC. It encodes CASSPGLAGNEQYF. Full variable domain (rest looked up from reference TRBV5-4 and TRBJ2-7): ETGVTQSPTHLIKTRGQQVTLRCSSQSGHNTVSWYQQALGQGPQFIFQYYREEENGRGNFPPRFSGLQFPNYSSELNVNALELDDSALYLCASSPGLAGNEQYFGPGTRLTVT.